The clone carrying this T cell receptor beta chain was seen ten or more times. Its target is not known. TCRdb re-derived calls from the 5' RACE reads in MiXCR, one entry per CDR3 protein. The table lists some 630,000 distinct CDR3 sequences, roughly 6.6% of them singletons. This entry comes from a study of identical twins. General study findings and limits: Out-of-frame alpha sequences shared between twins exhibited an excess of low generation probability. It was possible that invariant MAIT and iNKT cells partly confounded the zero-insertion analyses.

Between the trimmed V and J ends, which lost 1 base and 2 bases, there was a span of 8 bases. The germline CDR1 and CDR2 sequences are MDHEN and SYDVKM. The CDR3 extends over 14 amino acids. These sequences were also reported in another study, on yellow fever vaccine responses in identical twins. That investigation notes: After vaccination, twins' T cell response reportedly seemed partly convergent, partly personalized.

This chain joins TRBV28 and TRBJ2-5, with D perhaps matching TRBD2 (5 bases). The sequencing sample was made of PBMCs. The receptor was isolated from a woman aged 18-29 years in good health. CDR3 DNA sequence: TGTGCCAGCAGTTTATACGGGGTACAAGAGACCCAGTACTTC. Translated, it gives CASSLYGVQETQYF.